This entry lists 7 T cell receptor beta chains sequenced from one sample in a study of Ad26.COV2.S vaccination and SARS-CoV-2 variants. Profiling relied on immunoSEQ multiplex PCR, and the TCRdb table lists in-frame clones only, not all of them. The data show some 340,000 clones, 85% seen once. The treatment denotes: some 19 received Ad26.COV2.S at low or high dose, single or two shots; about five received placebo; per-sample allocation not given. Sampling happened 63 days after the first vaccine or placebo injection. Sequencing was performed on peripheral blood, taken in a trial of Ad26.COV2.S vaccine versus placebo. These receptors all come from a person between 18 and 60 years old who received the Ad26.COV2.S COVID-19 vaccine or a placebo.

The chain couples TRBV4-2 to TRBJ1-1; tentatively, D is TRBD1 (6 bases). The CDR3 extends over 12 amino acids. The germline gives CDR1 LGHNA, CDR2 YNFKEQ. V was shortened by 6 bases and J by 1 base, with 6 bases between the two germline ends. The CDR3 coding sequence is TGTGCCAGCAGGGGACAGAACACTGAAGCTTTCTTT. Protein sequence: CASRGQNTEAFF.

The V gene is TRBV3-1 (or the pseudogene TRBV3-2), the J gene TRBJ1-1, with unresolved D. V gave up 4 bases and J gave up 2 bases, with 14 bases separating them. Germline loops: CDR1 LGHDT, CDR2 YNNKEL (reference sequence). The CDR3 is 15 amino acids. CDR3 in amino acids: CASSRTEADNTEAFF. For the CDR3, the DNA is TGTGCCAGCAGCCGAACTGAGGCAGATAACACTGAAGCTTTCTTT.

This rearrangement joins TRBV19 to TRBJ1-5; 11 bases line up with TRBD1. The CDR3 extends over 16 amino acids. V lost 5 bases and J lost 9; bases outside the gene matches: 12. Looked up from germline, CDR1 is LNHDA and CDR2 is SQIVND (reference sequence). The CDR3 nucleotides read TGTGCCAGTAGTGCCGGGACAGGGGGGGGTGGACGGCCCCAGCATTTT. The encoded protein is CASSAGTGGGGRPQHF.

The genes are TRBV5-6 and TRBJ1-2; D gene ambiguous. Trimming shortened V by 4 bases and J by 2 bases, and 12 bases separated the two germline ends. The CDR3 covers 14 residues. CDR1 and CDR2 (germline): SGHDT, YYEEEE. The CDR3 DNA is TGTGCCAGCAGCCCGGGATTACCCAACTATGGCTACACCTTC. Protein: CASSPGLPNYGYTF.

The chain uses TRBV24-1 and TRBJ2-3; 11 bases fit TRBD2. J lost 2 bases, V lost 3 bases, and 3 bases had no gene match. The CDR3 is made up of 16 amino acids. Germline CDR1 is KGHDR and CDR2 is SFDVKD. The CDR3: CATSDASGGLTDTQYF. Written as DNA, the CDR3 is TGTGCCACCAGTGATGCTAGCGGGGGGCTCACAGATACGCAGTATTTT.

This clone was counted a few times. This chain uses TRBV9 with TRBJ1-5, with D unresolved. CDR1 and CDR2 from the germline V gene are SGDLS and YYNGEE. V was trimmed by 3 bases and J by 7 bases, leaving 11 bases between them. This CDR3 region has 13 residues. The CDR3 DNA follows: TGTGCCAGCAGCGGGGTAAGCGGGCAGCCCCAGCATTTT. It translates to CASSGVSGQPQHF.

J is TRBJ2-2 and V is TRBV5-1, with 8 bases lining up with TRBD1. This CDR3 contains 16 residues. Losses at the gene ends were 1 base for V and 3 bases for J; bases not matched to a gene: 5. Germline V lookup: CDR1 SGHRS, CDR2 YFSETQ. This CDR3 reads CASSLLSGGYTGELFF. DNA for the CDR3: TGCGCCAGCAGCTTGTTGTCAGGGGGCTACACCGGGGAGCTGTTTTTT.